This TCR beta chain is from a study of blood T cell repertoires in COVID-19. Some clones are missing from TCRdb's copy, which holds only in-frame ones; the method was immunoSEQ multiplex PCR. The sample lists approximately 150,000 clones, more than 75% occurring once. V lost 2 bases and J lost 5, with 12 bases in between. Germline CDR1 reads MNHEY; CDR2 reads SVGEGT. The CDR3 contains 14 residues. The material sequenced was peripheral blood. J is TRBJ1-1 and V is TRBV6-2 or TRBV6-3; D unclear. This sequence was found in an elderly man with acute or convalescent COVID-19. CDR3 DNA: TGTGCCAGCAGTTACACGGGAGGGTGGACTGAAGCTTTCTTT. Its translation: CASSYTGGWTEAFF.